What follows are 4 T cell receptor beta chains derived from one specimen sequenced in a study of technical replicates of blood from a few donors. TCRdb's table, derived via immunoSEQ multiplex PCR, lists solely in-frame clones and lacks some. In the table there are approximately 51,000 clones, around 93% of which are singletons. What was sequenced was PBMCs. The receptors were gathered from a human donor in good health. Some clones in this sample may be carry-over from other donors' samples.

This clone is a singleton in its sample. The chain joins TRBV4-3 to TRBJ2-1; TRBD2 matches 11 bases. V was clipped by 3 bases and J by 5 bases; unmatched bases: 9. Per germline, CDR1 LGHNA and CDR2 YSLEER. The CDR3 contains 17 residues. The CDR3 DNA follows: TGCGCCAGCAGCCAGATAGCGGGAGGGCCCCGTGACAATGAGCAGTTCTTC. It yields the protein CASSQIAGGPRDNEQFF.

V is TRBV5-1 and J is TRBJ2-7; 10 bases fit TRBD1. V dropped 8 bases and J dropped 1; count of bases not matched to a gene: 3. This CDR3 has 13 amino acids. CDR1 and CDR2 (germline): SGHRS, YFSETQ. CDR3 nucleotide sequence: TGCGCCAGTTCGGGACAGGGGTCCTACGAGCAGTACTTC. It codes for CASSGQGSYEQYF.

This clone appeared a single time. This chain uses TRBV7-9 with TRBJ1-2, with 8 bases aligning to TRBD1. The CDR3 length is 14 residues. Germline CDR1 is SEHNR and CDR2 is FQNEAQ (reference sequence). J gave up 8 bases and V 5 bases, and 10 bases lay outside the gene matches. In nucleotides, the CDR3 is TGTGCCAGCAGCCCAGGGACAGGTCCGGGCGGCTACACCTTC. Translated, it gives CASSPGTGPGGYTF.

The count of this clone is one. This chain uses TRBV15 with TRBJ1-5; D gene uncertain. The V gene lost 0 bases and the J gene lost 3 bases, with 9 bases spanning the gap. CDR1 and CDR2 from the germline V gene are LNHNV and YYDKDF (reference sequence). The CDR3 covers 15 residues. Written as DNA, the CDR3 is TGTGCCACCAGCAGAGACGGGAGGAACAATCAGCCCCAGCATTTT. Its translation: CATSRDGRNNQPQHF.